The TCR beta chain described here comes from a study of T cell clonality in common variable immunodeficiency. Generated by immunoSEQ multiplex PCR, the TCRdb table keeps only in-frame clones and is missing some. Sampling found some 44,000 clones, none seen once. The sequencing sample was made of peripheral blood mononuclear cells. This clonotype originated in a person between 18 and 75 years old in good health.

The chain's CDR3 is CASSHPTGGSYEQYF. Incomplete CDR3 DNA: TGTGCCAGCAGCCACCCGACAGGGGGGTCCTACGAG. The chain combines TRBV11-1 with TRBJ2-7; TRBD1 matches at 9 bases. With the read ending 3 residues before the CDR3 end, the germline J gene is used to fill in that end. The CDR3 length is 15 residues. Germline V lookup: CDR1 SGHAT, CDR2 FQDESV (reference sequence). V lost 5 bases to trimming and J lost 1 base; unmatched junction nucleotides: 6.